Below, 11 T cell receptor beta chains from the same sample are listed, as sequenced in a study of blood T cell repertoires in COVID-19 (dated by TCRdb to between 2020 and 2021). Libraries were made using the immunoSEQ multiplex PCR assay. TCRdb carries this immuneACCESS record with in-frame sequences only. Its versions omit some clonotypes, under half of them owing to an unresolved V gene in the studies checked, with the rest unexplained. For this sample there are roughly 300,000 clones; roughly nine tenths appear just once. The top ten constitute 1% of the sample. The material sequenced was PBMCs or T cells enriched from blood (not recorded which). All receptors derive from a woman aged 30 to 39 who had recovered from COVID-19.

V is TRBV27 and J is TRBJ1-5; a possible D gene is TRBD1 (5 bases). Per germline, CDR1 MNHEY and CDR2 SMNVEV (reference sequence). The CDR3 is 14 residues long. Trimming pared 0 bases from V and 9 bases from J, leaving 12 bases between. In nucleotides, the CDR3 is TGTGCCAGCAGTTTATCGGAGCTTCAGGGGCCCCAGCATTTT. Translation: CASSLSELQGPQHF.

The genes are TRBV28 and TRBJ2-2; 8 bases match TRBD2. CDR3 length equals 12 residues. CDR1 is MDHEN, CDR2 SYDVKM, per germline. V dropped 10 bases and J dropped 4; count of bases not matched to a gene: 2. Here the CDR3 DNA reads TGTGCCATCGGGGGGGTCACCGGGGAGCTGTTTTTT. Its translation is CAIGGVTGELFF.

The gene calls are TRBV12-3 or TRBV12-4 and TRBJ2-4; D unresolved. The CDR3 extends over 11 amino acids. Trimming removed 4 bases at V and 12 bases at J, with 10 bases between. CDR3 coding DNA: TGTGCCAGCAGTTCAGAAACACGTCAGTACTTC. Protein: CASSSETRQYF.

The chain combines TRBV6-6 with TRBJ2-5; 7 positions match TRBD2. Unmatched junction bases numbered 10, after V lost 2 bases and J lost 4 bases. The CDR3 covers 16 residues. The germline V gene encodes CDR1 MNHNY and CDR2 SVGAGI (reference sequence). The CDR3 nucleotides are TGTGCCAGCAGTTACCTCGGGAGGCGGCGGGGAGAGACCCAGTACTTC. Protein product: CASSYLGRRRGETQYF.

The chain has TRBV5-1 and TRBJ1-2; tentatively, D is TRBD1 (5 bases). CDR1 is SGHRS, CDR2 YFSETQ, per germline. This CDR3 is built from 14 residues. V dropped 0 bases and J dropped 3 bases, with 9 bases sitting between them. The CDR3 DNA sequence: TGCGCCAGCAGCTTGGAGCGGGGGGACTATGGCTACACCTTC. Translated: CASSLERGDYGYTF.

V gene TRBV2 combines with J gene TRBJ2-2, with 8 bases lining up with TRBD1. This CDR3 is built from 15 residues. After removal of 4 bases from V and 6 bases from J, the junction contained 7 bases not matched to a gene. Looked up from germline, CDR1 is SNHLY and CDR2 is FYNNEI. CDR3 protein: CASSGTGKLSGELFF. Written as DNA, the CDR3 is TGTGCCAGCAGTGGGACAGGGAAATTGTCCGGGGAGCTGTTTTTT.

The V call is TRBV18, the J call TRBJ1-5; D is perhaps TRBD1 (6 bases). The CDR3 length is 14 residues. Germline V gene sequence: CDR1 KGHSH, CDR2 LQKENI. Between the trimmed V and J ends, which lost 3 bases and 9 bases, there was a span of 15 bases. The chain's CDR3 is CASSPNRAQRPQHF. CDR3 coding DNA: TGTGCCAGCTCACCCAACAGGGCCCAGCGGCCCCAGCATTTT.

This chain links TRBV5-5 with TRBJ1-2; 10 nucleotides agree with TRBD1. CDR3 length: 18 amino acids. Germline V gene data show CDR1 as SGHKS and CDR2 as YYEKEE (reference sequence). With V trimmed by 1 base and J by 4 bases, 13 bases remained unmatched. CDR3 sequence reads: CASSLSPGQGPGAYGYTF. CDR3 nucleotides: TGTGCCAGCAGCTTGTCGCCGGGACAGGGGCCAGGGGCCTATGGCTACACCTTC.

CDR3 sequence reads: CASSLGQGSGYTF. The CDR3 bases are TGTGCCAGCAGCTTAGGCCAGGGGTCTGGCTACACCTTC. The chain combines TRBV7-9 with TRBJ1-2, with D possibly being TRBD1 (6 bases). CDR3 length: 13 amino acids. The germline V gene has CDR1 SEHNR and CDR2 FQNEAQ (reference sequence). V was shortened by 1 base and J by 7 bases, with 10 bases between the two germline ends.

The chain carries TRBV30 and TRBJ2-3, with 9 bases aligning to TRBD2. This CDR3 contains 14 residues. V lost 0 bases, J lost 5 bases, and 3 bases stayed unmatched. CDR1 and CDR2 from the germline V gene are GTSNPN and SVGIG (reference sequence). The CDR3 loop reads CAWSVGGGGDTQYF. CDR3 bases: TGTGCCTGGAGTGTAGGCGGGGGGGGAGATACGCAGTATTTT.

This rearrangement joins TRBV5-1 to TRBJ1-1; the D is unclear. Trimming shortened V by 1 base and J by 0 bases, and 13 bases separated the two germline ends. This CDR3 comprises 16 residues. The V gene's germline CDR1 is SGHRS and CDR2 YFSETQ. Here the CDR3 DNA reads TGCGCCAGCAGCTTGTCATCGGCGGGTATGAACACTGAAGCTTTCTTT. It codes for CASSLSSAGMNTEAFF.